Here is one T cell receptor (beta chain) with its context. Its antigen is currently unknown. These data come from a study of cytomegalovirus exposure and HLA in healthy donors. General study points: First-cohort TCR clusters tended to co-occur in the approximately 110 validation repertoires, a later analysis found. Most TCR sequences proved rare, with some public TCRs found in many donors. Some TCR beta chains (around 180 of them) were listed as cytomegalovirus-associated.

TCRdb's table, derived via immunoSEQ multiplex PCR, lists solely in-frame clones and lacks some. Of about 120,000 clones listed, roughly nine tenths were seen once; the top ten hold about 4.3%. This CDR3 has 14 amino acids. V was clipped by 1 base and J by 2 bases, with 8 bases between them. Per the germline V gene, CDR1 is LGHNA and CDR2 is YNFKEQ. The sequencing input was PBMCs. The clonotype originates from a man younger than 35 in good health and CMV-seropositive. The chain employs TRBV4-2 and TRBJ1-1; possibly TRBD1 for D (5 bases). This chain's CDR3 is CASSQVQVNTEAFF. In DNA form, the CDR3 reads TGTGCCAGCAGCCAAGTACAGGTAAACACTGAAGCTTTCTTT.